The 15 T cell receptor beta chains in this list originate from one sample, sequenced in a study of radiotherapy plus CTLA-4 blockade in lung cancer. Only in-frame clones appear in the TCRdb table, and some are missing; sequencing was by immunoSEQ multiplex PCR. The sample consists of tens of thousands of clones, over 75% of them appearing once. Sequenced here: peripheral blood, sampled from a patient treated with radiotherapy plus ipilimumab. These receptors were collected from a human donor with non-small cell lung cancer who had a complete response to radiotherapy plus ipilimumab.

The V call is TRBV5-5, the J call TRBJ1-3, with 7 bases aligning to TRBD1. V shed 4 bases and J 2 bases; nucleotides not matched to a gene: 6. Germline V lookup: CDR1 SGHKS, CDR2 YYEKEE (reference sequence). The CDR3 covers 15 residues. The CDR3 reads CASSPAGTAGNTIYF. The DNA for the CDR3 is TGTGCCAGCAGCCCGGCCGGGACAGCTGGAAACACCATATATTTT.

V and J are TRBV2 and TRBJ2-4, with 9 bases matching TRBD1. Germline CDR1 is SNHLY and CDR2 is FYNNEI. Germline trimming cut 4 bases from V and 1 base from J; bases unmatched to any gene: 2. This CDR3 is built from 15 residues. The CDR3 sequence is CASSGGQGAKNIQYF. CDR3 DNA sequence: TGTGCCAGCAGTGGGGGACAGGGTGCCAAAAACATTCAGTACTTC.

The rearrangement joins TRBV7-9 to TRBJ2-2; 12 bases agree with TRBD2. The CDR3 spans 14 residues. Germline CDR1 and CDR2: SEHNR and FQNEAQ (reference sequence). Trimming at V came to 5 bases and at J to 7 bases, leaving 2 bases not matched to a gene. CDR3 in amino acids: CASSPGLAGGELFF. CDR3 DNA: TGTGCCAGCAGCCCGGGACTAGCGGGCGGGGAGCTGTTTTTT.

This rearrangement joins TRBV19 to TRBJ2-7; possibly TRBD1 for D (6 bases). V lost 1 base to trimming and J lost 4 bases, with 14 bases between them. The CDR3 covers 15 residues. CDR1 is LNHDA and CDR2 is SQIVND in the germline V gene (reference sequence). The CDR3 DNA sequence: TGTGCCAGTAGTATAGGTGGACAGTTCCCTTACGAGCAGTACTTC. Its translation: CASSIGGQFPYEQYF.

As DNA, the CDR3 is TGTGCCAGCAGTTGGGACAGACGAAACTCCTACGAGCAGTACTTC. Encoded protein: CASSWDRRNSYEQYF. The chain links TRBV27 to TRBJ2-7, with 7 bases lining up with TRBD1. This CDR3 is 15 amino acids long. From germline, CDR1 is MNHEY and CDR2 SMNVEV (reference sequence). The V gene end was trimmed by 4 bases and the J gene end by 0 bases; junction bases not matched to a gene: 6.

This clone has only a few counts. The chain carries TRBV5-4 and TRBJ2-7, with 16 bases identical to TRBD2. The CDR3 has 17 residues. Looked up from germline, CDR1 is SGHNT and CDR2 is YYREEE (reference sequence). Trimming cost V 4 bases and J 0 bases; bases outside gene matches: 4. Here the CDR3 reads CASSAGLAGGISYEQYF. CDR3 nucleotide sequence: TGTGCCAGCAGCGCGGGACTAGCGGGGGGGATCTCCTACGAGCAGTACTTC. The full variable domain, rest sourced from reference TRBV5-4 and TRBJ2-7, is ETGVTQSPTHLIKTRGQQVTLRCSSQSGHNTVSWYQQALGQGPQFIFQYYREEENGRGNFPPRFSGLQFPNYSSELNVNALELDDSALYLCASSAGLAGGISYEQYFGPGTRLTVT.

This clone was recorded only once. The CDR3 region has the DNA TGTGCCAGCAGCCCGGGAGGGGCACGAGCCTCCTACGAGCAGTACTTC. This encodes CASSPGGARASYEQYF. The rearrangement joins TRBV13 to TRBJ2-5, with 8 bases fitting TRBD2. The J call may be mistaken, given a closer DNA end match to TRBJ2-7. CDR1 and CDR2 from the germline V gene are PRHDT and FYEKMQ (reference sequence). The CDR3 spans 16 residues.

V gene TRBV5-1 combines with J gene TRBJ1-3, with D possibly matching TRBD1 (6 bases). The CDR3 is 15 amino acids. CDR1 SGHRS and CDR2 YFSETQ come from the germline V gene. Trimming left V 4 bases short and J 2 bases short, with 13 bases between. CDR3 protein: CASSPVGGAGNTIYF. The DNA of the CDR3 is TGCGCCAGCAGCCCGGTTGGGGGCGCTGGAAACACCATATATTTT.

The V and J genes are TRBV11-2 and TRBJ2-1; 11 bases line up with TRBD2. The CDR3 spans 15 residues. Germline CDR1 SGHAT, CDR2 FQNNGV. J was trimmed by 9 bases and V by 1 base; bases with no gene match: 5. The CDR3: CASSLVAGGPGEQFF. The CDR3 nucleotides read TGTGCCAGCAGCTTAGTAGCGGGGGGGCCGGGTGAGCAGTTCTTC.

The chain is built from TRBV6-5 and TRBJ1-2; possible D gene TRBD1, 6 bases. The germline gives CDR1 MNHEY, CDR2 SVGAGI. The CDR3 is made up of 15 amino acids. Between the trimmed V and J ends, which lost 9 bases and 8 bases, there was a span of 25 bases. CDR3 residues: CASGGGASRVRGYTF. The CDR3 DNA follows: TGTGCCAGTGGTGGGGGCGCGTCTCGGGTCCGCGGCTACACCTTC.

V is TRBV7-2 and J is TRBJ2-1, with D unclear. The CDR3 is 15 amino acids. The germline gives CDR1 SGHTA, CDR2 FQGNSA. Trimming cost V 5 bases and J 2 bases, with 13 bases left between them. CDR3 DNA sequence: TGTGCCAGCAGCCCCCGGTGGTCCCCCTACAATGAGCAGTTCTTC. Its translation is CASSPRWSPYNEQFF. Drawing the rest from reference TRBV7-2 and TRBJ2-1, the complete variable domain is GAGVSQSPSNKVTEKGKDVELRCDPISGHTALYWYRQSLGQGLEFLIYFQGNSAPDKSGLPSDRFSAERTGGSVSTLTIQRTQQEDSAVYLCASSPRWSPYNEQFFGPGTRLTVL.

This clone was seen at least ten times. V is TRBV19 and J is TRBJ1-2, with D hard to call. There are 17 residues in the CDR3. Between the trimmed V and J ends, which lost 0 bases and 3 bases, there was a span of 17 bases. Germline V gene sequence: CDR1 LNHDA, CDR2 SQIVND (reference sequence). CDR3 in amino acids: CASSIEWQATRDYGYTF. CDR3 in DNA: TGTGCCAGTAGTATAGAGTGGCAGGCGACTAGGGACTATGGCTACACCTTC.

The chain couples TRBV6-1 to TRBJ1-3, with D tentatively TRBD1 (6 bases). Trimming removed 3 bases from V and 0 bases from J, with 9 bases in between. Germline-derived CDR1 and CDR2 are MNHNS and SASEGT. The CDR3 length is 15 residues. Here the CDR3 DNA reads TGTGCCAGCAGTGACCAGGGGCGCTCTGGAAACACCATATATTTT. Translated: CASSDQGRSGNTIYF.

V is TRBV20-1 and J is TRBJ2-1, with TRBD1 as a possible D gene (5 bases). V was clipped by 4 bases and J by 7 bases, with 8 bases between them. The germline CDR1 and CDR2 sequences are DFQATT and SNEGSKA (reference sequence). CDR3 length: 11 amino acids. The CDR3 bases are TGCAGTGCTACAGGGTTAAATGAGCAGTTCTTC. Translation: CSATGLNEQFF.

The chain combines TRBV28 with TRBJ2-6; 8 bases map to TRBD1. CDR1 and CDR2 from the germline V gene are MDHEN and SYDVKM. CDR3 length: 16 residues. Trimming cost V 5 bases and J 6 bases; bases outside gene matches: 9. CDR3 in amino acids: CASSPGTGLTANVLTF. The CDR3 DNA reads TGTGCCAGCAGTCCCGGGACAGGCTTGACGGCCAACGTCCTGACTTTC. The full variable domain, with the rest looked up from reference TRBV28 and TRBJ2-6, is DVKVTQSSRYLVKRTGEKVFLECVQDMDHENMFWYRQDPGLGLRLIYFSYDVKMKEKGDIPEGYSVSREKKERFSLILESASTNQTSMYLCASSPGTGLTANVLTFGAGSRLTVL.